This T cell receptor beta chain came from a study of blood T cell repertoires in COVID-19. Across the whole study: Spain, Italy and the United States supplied samples that represented acute and convalescent COVID-19. Nucleic acid was either cDNA or gDNA, and it came from T cells, B-cell-depleted T cells, or PBMCs.

This clone was recorded once. In the source study's methods: Reference gene primer amplification gave nucleated cell count estimates. Produced via immunoSEQ multiplex PCR; TCRdb's table is partial and in-frame only. D and trimming were read from the DNA, whereas the V and J calls and clone size are those reported in that table. Found here are tens of thousands of clones, around 84% of them singletons; the top ten hold under 8.5%. This CDR3 is built from 16 residues. Trimming took 6 bases from V and 4 from J, leaving 19 bases between them. Germline V lookup: CDR1 MNHEY, CDR2 SMNVEV (reference sequence).

The V gene is TRBV27, the J gene TRBJ1-3; perhaps TRBD1 as D (5 bases). The sample consisted of peripheral blood. The clonotype originates from a man aged 80 or over with active or convalescent COVID-19. The CDR3 nucleotides are TGTGCCAGCAGCCGGACCGTCAGGGAATCGGGAAACACCATATATTTT. Its translation is CASSRTVRESGNTIYF.